This T cell receptor beta chain was observed in a study of T cells in Graves' hyperthyroidism and ophthalmopathy. This clonotype was recorded at least ten times. Its antigen remains unknown. This CDR3 is 13 amino acids long. Per the germline V gene, CDR1 is SNHLY and CDR2 is FYNNEI. V lost 4 bases to trimming and J lost 6 bases, with 13 bases between them. The study left out patients who had uncontrolled infection, other autoimmune disease, pregnancy or lactation. General study findings and limits: Median prediction lead before ophthalmopathy onset was 6.5 to 7 months with the model.

Amplification of TCR beta CDR3 regions was performed using RNA transcripts as template. A set of HTBI primers served as the primers for a first-round RT-PCR of the TCR CDR3. TCRdb called the multiplex PCR reads again in MiXCR, with one record for every CDR3 protein. The repertoire holds a few hundred thousand distinct CDR3 sequences, with less than 15% as singletons. V gene TRBV2 combines with J gene TRBJ2-7; TRBD1 is a possible D gene (6 bases). The sequencing input was blood. The TCR originated in a young woman with Graves' hyperthyroidism. This CDR3 is CASSVTGLLEQYF. For the CDR3, the DNA is TGTGCCAGCAGTGTGACAGGACTTCTCGAGCAGTACTTC.